Below, 12 T cell receptor beta chains from the same sample are listed, as sequenced in a study of T cell responses to AZD1222 COVID-19 vaccine (TCRdb year 2021). What the time point label conveys for this sample: about 28 days (+/-7) after the second vaccine dose. To prepare the library, the immunoSEQ multiplex PCR assay was applied. TCRdb re-hosts the immuneACCESS table, in-frame sequences only. Its copies lack some clones; in the studies checked, an unresolved V gene accounts for under half of them, and the cause for the rest is not known. The sample table holds 110,000 or so clones, of which roughly nine tenths were seen once. The top ten hold approximately 40% of the sample. Sample: peripheral blood, taken 28 days after the second AZD1222 dose. All receptors derive from an adult who received the AZD1222 COVID-19 vaccine.

This clone was seen a single time. The V call is TRBV3-1 (or the pseudogene TRBV3-2), the J call TRBJ1-6, with 8 bases that match TRBD1. V was pared by 0 bases and J by 7 bases, with 5 bases of the junction left unmatched. Per the germline V gene, CDR1 is LGHDT and CDR2 is YNNKEL (reference sequence). The CDR3 covers 16 residues. CDR3 residues: CASSQEPTGENSPLHF. Here the CDR3 DNA reads TGTGCCAGCAGCCAAGAGCCGACAGGGGAAAATTCACCCCTCCACTTT.

The V gene is TRBV6-5, the J gene TRBJ2-2; no definite D call. V lost 1 base and J 4 bases, leaving 10 bases between the germline ends. The CDR3 loop spans 15 amino acids. Per germline, CDR1 MNHEY and CDR2 SVGAGI. The CDR3 sequence is CASSYFETLTGELFF. DNA of the CDR3: TGTGCCAGCAGTTACTTCGAGACCCTCACCGGGGAGCTGTTTTTT.

The DNA of the CDR3 is TGTGCCTGGAGTTATAGGGGGCGGACAGATACGCAGTATTTT. Translation: CAWSYRGRTDTQYF. The chain carries TRBV30 and TRBJ2-3; 7 nucleotides match TRBD1. V was clipped by 2 bases and J by 3 bases; unmatched bases: 5. Germline-derived CDR1 and CDR2 are GTSNPN and SVGIG (reference sequence). The CDR3 is made up of 14 amino acids.

The rearrangement links TRBV6-5 to TRBJ2-7, with D possibly matching TRBD2 (5 bases). V was shortened by 1 base and J by 3 bases, with 10 bases between the two germline ends. This CDR3 is 14 amino acids long. Germline V gene data show CDR1 as MNHEY and CDR2 as SVGAGI. The CDR3 protein is CASSYFTAGYEQYF. The CDR3 nucleotides are TGTGCCAGCAGTTACTTCACGGCGGGCTACGAGCAGTACTTC.

CDR3 region: CASSSGDRDRVEQYF. DNA of the CDR3: TGCGCCAGCAGCTCCGGGGACCGGGACAGGGTCGAGCAGTACTTC. The V and J genes are TRBV5-1 and TRBJ2-7; 9 bases fit TRBD1. Germline CDR1 SGHRS, CDR2 YFSETQ. The V and J ends lost 3 bases and 6 bases, in that order; junction bases with no gene match: 10. The CDR3 consists of 15 residues.

The CDR3 region is CASSLSERNEQFF. The DNA for the CDR3 is TGTGCCAGCAGTTTATCCGAGCGCAATGAGCAGTTCTTC. This sequence joins TRBV27 and TRBJ2-1; no clear D gene. From germline, CDR1 is MNHEY and CDR2 SMNVEV (reference sequence). Trimming shortened V by 0 bases and J by 6 bases, and 6 bases separated the two germline ends. The CDR3 totals 13 residues.

The V and J genes are TRBV19 and TRBJ1-1; D is perhaps TRBD1 (6 bases). The length of the CDR3 is 12 residues. The germline V gene has CDR1 LNHDA and CDR2 SQIVND (reference sequence). With 6 bases removed from V and 8 bases from J, the gap between germline ends came to 13 bases. This CDR3 is CASRAGGGEAFF. The CDR3 bases are TGTGCCAGTAGGGCTGGGGGGGGCGAAGCTTTCTTT.

J is TRBJ1-3 and V is TRBV28; 8 bases fit TRBD1. CDR3 length: 14 residues. CDR1 and CDR2 (germline): MDHEN, SYDVKM. V trimming: 10 bases; J trimming: 0 bases; junction bases outside the gene matches: 5. In DNA, the CDR3 is TGTGCCACCTTAGACAGGGGCTCTGGAAACACCATATATTTT. Translated, it gives CATLDRGSGNTIYF.

This chain uses TRBV19 with TRBJ2-2; perhaps TRBD2 as D (5 bases). V was pared by 3 bases and J by 2 bases, with 10 bases between. This CDR3 is built from 15 residues. Germline CDR1 LNHDA, CDR2 SQIVND (reference sequence). CDR3 coding DNA: TGTGCCAGTAGTATCAGGACTCAAAACACCGGGGAGCTGTTTTTT. It translates to CASSIRTQNTGELFF.

This clone appeared a single time. The chain carries TRBV9 and TRBJ2-7; possible D gene TRBD2, 6 bases. The V end lost 4 bases, the J end lost 3 bases, and 17 bases lay between the germline ends. This CDR3 spans 15 amino acids. Germline V gives CDR1 SGDLS, CDR2 YYNGEE. CDR3 nucleotides: TGTGCCAGCAGCCCCGGGACTTACAAAAACTACGAGCAGTACTTC. Protein product: CASSPGTYKNYEQYF.

This sequence joins TRBV5-5 and TRBJ2-7; 8 bases fit TRBD1. CDR3 length: 15 residues. The junction had 6 bases not matched to a gene; V was cut back by 1 base and J by 3 bases. Germline V gene sequence: CDR1 SGHKS, CDR2 YYEKEE (reference sequence). The CDR3 sequence is CASSLQGAVGYEQYF. The CDR3 DNA reads as TGTGCCAGCAGCTTGCAGGGGGCGGTCGGCTACGAGCAGTACTTC.

The chain recombines TRBV7-2 with TRBJ2-7, with 14 positions matching TRBD2. The V and J ends lost 3 bases and 5 bases, in that order; junction bases with no gene match: 6. The CDR3 loop spans 16 amino acids. CDR1 SGHTA and CDR2 FQGNSA come from the germline V gene. The CDR3 region is CASSLGTSGSFNEQYF. The CDR3, as DNA: TGTGCCAGCAGCTTGGGGACTAGCGGGAGTTTCAACGAGCAGTACTTC.